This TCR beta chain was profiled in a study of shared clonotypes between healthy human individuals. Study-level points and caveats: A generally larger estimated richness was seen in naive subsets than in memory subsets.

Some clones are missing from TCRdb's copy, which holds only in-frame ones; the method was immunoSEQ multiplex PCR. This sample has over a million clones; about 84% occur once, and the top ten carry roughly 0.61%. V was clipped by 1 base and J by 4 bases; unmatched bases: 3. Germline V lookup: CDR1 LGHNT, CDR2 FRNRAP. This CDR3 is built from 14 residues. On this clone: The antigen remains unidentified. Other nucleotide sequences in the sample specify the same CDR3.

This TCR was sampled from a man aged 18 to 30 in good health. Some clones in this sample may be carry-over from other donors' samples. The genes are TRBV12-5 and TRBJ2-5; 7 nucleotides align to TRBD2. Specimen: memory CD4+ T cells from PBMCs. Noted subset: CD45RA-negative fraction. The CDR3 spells CASGLGTGGETQYF. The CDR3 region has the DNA TGTGCTAGTGGTTTGGGTACGGGGGGAGAGACCCAGTACTTC. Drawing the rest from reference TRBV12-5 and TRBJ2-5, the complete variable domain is DARVTQTPRHKVTEMGQEVTMRCQPILGHNTVFWYRQTMMQGLELLAYFRNRAPLDDSGMPKDRFSAEMPDATLATLKIQPSEPRDSAVYFCASGLGTGGETQYFGPGTRLLVL.